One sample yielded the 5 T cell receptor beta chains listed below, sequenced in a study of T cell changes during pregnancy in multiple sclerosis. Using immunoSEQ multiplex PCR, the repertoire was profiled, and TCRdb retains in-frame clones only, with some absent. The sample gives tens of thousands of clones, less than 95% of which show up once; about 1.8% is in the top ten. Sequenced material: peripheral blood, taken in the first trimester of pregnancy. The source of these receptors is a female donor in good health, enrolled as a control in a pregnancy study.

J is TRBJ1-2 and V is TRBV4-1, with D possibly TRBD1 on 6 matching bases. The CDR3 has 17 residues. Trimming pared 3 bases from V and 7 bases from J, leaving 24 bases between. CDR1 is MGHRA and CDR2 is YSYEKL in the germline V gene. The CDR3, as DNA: TGCGCCAGCAGCCAGGGGGTTTTTTTGAGGGGGAAGGGTGGCTACACCTTC. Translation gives CASSQGVFLRGKGGYTF.

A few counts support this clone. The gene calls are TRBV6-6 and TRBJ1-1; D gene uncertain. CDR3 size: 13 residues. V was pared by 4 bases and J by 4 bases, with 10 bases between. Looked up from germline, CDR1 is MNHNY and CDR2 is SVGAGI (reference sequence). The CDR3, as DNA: TGTGCCAGCAGTTCGGCGACAACCACTGAAGCTTTCTTT. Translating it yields CASSSATTTEAFF.

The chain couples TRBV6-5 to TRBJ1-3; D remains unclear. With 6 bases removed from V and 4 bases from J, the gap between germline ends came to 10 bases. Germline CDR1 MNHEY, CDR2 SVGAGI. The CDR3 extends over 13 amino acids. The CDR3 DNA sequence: TGTGCCAGCAGGGAGGTCGCCGGAAACACCATATATTTT. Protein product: CASREVAGNTIYF.

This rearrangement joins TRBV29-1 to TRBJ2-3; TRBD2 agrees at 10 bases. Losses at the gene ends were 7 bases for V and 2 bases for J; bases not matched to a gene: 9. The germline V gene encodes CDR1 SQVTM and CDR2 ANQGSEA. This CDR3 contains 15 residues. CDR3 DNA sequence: TGCAGCGGCATTTTAGCGGGGGGCCTCACAGATACGCAGTATTTT. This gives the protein CSGILAGGLTDTQYF.

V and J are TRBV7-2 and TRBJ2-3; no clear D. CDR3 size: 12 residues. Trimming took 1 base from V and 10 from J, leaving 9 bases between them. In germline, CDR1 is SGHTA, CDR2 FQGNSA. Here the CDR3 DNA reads TGTGCCAGCAGCTTAGTCGAAACTGCGCAGTATTTT. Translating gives CASSLVETAQYF.